One and the same sample provided the 14 T cell receptor beta chains below, sequenced in a study of neurological immune-mediated disorders. MiXCR was run by TCRdb on the 5' RACE reads, yielding one entry per CDR3 protein. The sample lists about 35,000 distinct CDR3 sequences; almost 7.5% were seen once. The specimen sequenced was PBMCs. Receptors were obtained from a woman aged 40 to 49 in good health.

In its sample, this clonotype was seen many times. CDR3 protein: CASSPSGGPLASSYNEQFF. The CDR3, as DNA: TGCGCCAGCAGCCCTAGCGGGGGCCCACTCGCCAGCTCCTACAATGAGCAGTTCTTC. V usage is TRBV4-1 and J usage is TRBJ2-1; 10 nucleotides align to TRBD2. The CDR3 totals 19 residues. CDR1 is MGHRA and CDR2 is YSYEKL in the germline V gene. V dropped 4 bases and J dropped 0; count of bases not matched to a gene: 12.

This clonotype was counted ten times or more. The chain employs TRBV29-1 and TRBJ2-7; 7 bases are a match to TRBD1. Losses at the gene ends were 1 base for V and 3 bases for J; bases not matched to a gene: 12. The CDR3 contains 16 residues. Germline V gives CDR1 SQVTM, CDR2 ANQGSEA. CDR3 nucleotides: TGCAGCGTTGAAGGAGGAGAGGGGGCCTCGGACTACGAGCAGTACTTC. Amino acids: CSVEGGEGASDYEQYF.

This clonotype came up many times. The gene calls are TRBV7-9 and TRBJ1-4; 9 bases map to TRBD1. Per germline, CDR1 SEHNR and CDR2 FQNEAQ (reference sequence). The V gene end was trimmed by 5 bases and the J gene end by 7 bases; junction bases not matched to a gene: 8. CDR3 length equals 15 residues. This chain's CDR3 is CASSARQGGIEKLFF. CDR3 DNA: TGTGCCAGCAGCGCCCGACAGGGGGGCATTGAAAAACTGTTTTTT.

This clonotype was counted at least ten times. The genes are TRBV12-3 or TRBV12-4 and TRBJ2-1; D remains unclear. The CDR3 is 13 amino acids. With 1 base removed from V and 16 bases from J, the gap between germline ends came to 17 bases. The CDR3 region has the DNA TGTGCCAGCAGTTTAGATCGGGCTATCGTCAATTTCTTC. This translates into CASSLDRAIVNFF.

This clonotype showed up many times. The rearrangement joins TRBV3-1 to TRBJ1-2; tentatively, D is TRBD1 (5 bases). CDR3 length: 21 amino acids. V lost 3 bases and J lost 2, with 31 bases in between. The V gene's germline CDR1 is LGHDT and CDR2 YNNKEL (reference sequence). The CDR3 region has the DNA TGTGCCAGCAGCCATCCCCCGGATTTGTCCCGGACCACCCGGGGGAACTATGGCTACACCTTC. Protein sequence: CASSHPPDLSRTTRGNYGYTF.

This clonotype was counted at least ten times. This chain links TRBV27 with TRBJ2-1, with D perhaps matching TRBD1 (5 bases). The CDR3 consists of 13 residues. Trimming removed 2 bases at V and 7 bases at J, with 9 bases between. Per germline, CDR1 MNHEY and CDR2 SMNVEV (reference sequence). CDR3 DNA sequence: TGTGCCAGCAGTTTAAGGGGTCCGAATGAGCAGTTCTTC. Its protein product is CASSLRGPNEQFF.

This clonotype has ten or more counts. The chain combines TRBV20-1 with TRBJ2-2; 7 bases agree with TRBD2. The CDR3 consists of 14 residues. Germline values: CDR1 DFQATT, CDR2 SNEGSKA (reference sequence). V was pared by 1 base and J by 7 bases, with 6 bases of the junction left unmatched. DNA for the CDR3: TGCAGTGCTAGAGCGGGAGGAGGTGACGGGGAGCTGTTTTTT. It specifies CSARAGGGDGELFF.

This clonotype was seen many times. The CDR3 DNA reads TGCGCCAGCAGCCAAGAAAGGGGGACTGGGGCCAACGTCCTGACTTTC. It specifies CASSQERGTGANVLTF. The chain uses TRBV4-1 and TRBJ2-6; perhaps TRBD1 as D (6 bases). Looked up from germline, CDR1 is MGHRA and CDR2 is YSYEKL. V was pared by 0 bases and J by 2 bases, with 8 bases between. The CDR3 sequence is 16 residues long.

This clonotype was recorded many times. This chain links TRBV29-1 with TRBJ2-7; 10 nucleotides agree with TRBD2. The CDR3 runs 13 residues. V gave up 4 bases and J gave up 5 bases; unmatched junction bases: 5. Germline V gene lookup returns CDR1 SQVTM and CDR2 ANQGSEA. The CDR3 here is CSVVASGSDEQYF. In DNA form, the CDR3 reads TGCAGCGTTGTGGCTAGCGGGAGCGACGAGCAGTACTTC.

This clonotype appeared many times. This chain links TRBV6-5 with TRBJ1-6; D not resolved. The germline V gene encodes CDR1 MNHEY and CDR2 SVGAGI. Between the trimmed V and J ends, which lost 5 bases and 0 bases, there was a span of 11 bases. The CDR3 has 16 amino acids. In DNA form, the CDR3 reads TGTGCCAGCAGTCGGGATGAAAGCTCCTATAATTCACCCCTCCACTTT. Its protein product is CASSRDESSYNSPLHF.

This clonotype appeared many times. The rearrangement links TRBV14 to TRBJ1-4, with D perhaps TRBD1 (5 bases). V lost 0 bases and J lost 6, with 14 bases in between. Germline CDR1 and CDR2: SGHDN and FVKESK. CDR3 size: 16 residues. CDR3 protein: CASSQERGTEDEKLFF. The CDR3 DNA sequence: TGTGCCAGCAGCCAAGAGCGCGGGACGGAAGATGAAAAACTGTTTTTT.

This clonotype occurred many times. The chain links TRBV12-3 or TRBV12-4 to TRBJ2-3, with 8 bases matching TRBD1. The CDR3 runs to 15 residues. Trimming cost V 1 base and J 0 bases; bases outside gene matches: 0. The chain's CDR3 is CASSLGDRSTDTQYF. The CDR3 region has the DNA TGTGCCAGCAGTTTAGGGGACAGGAGCACAGATACGCAGTATTTT.

This clonotype was observed at least ten times. The genes are TRBV28 and TRBJ1-3; D is unclear. There are 15 residues in the CDR3. Trimming took 6 bases from V and 0 from J, leaving 12 bases between them. Looked up from germline, CDR1 is MDHEN and CDR2 is SYDVKM. The CDR3 reads CASRVDTNSGNTIYF. CDR3 nucleotide sequence: TGTGCCAGCAGGGTAGACACAAACTCTGGAAACACCATATATTTT. Together with reference TRBV28 and TRBJ1-3, the CDR3 gives the full variable domain: DVKVTQSSRYLVKRTGEKVFLECVQDMDHENMFWYRQDPGLGLRLIYFSYDVKMKEKGDIPEGYSVSREKKERFSLILESASTNQTSMYLCASRVDTNSGNTIYFGEGSWLTVV.

This clonotype was counted ten times or more. The chain carries TRBV20-1 and TRBJ2-1; the D is unclear. Germline loops: CDR1 DFQATT, CDR2 SNEGSKA (reference sequence). The CDR3 contains 17 residues. V lost 0 bases and J 0 bases, leaving 15 bases between the germline ends. CDR3 bases: TGCAGTGCTAGAGATCTTGAGAGTCCGAGCTCCTACAATGAGCAGTTCTTC. Translating it yields CSARDLESPSSYNEQFF.